This TCR beta chain was profiled in a study of monozygotic twins with inflammatory bowel disease. Per TCR library, about 3.5 ug of total RNA was used. Investigators made cDNA in eight separate reactions per sample. Reprocessing the 5' RACE reads, TCRdb reports a single entry for every CDR3 protein and omits DNA. Recorded for this sample: some 150,000 distinct CDR3 sequences. Per germline, CDR1 MNHEY and CDR2 SMNVEV (reference sequence). The CDR3 is 14 residues long. Material for sequencing was blood. The sequence came from a human donor with ulcerative colitis or Crohn's disease, or a healthy co-twin of an affected twin (not recorded which). This chain uses TRBV27 with TRBJ2-1; TCRdb's D call of TRBD1 is untestable without DNA. CDR3 sequence reads: CASSFFSTGDEQFF.